This paragraph covers one TCR beta chain sequence. The CDR3 has 18 amino acids. V lost 0 bases and J lost 2, with 19 bases in between. The V gene's germline CDR1 is SGDLS and CDR2 YYNGEE. TCRdb keeps only in-frame clones here, not all; method: immunoSEQ multiplex PCR. Here the sample spans approximately 210,000 clones, around nine tenths being singletons. These data are taken from a study of blood T cell repertoires in COVID-19. Overall study: Acute and convalescent COVID-19 specimens originated in the United States, Italy and Spain. T cells, B-cell-depleted T cells, or PBMCs supplied cDNA or gDNA.

The TCR sequence derives from a young man in a cohort exposed to, infected with or recovered from COVID-19 (not recorded which). Sequencing input: PBMCs or T cells enriched from blood (not recorded which). The chain links TRBV9 to TRBJ2-3; perhaps TRBD2 as D (6 bases). The CDR3 loop reads CASSVATRGRKTTDTQYF. The CDR3, as DNA: TGTGCCAGCAGCGTAGCTACGAGAGGGAGGAAGACCACAGATACGCAGTATTTT.